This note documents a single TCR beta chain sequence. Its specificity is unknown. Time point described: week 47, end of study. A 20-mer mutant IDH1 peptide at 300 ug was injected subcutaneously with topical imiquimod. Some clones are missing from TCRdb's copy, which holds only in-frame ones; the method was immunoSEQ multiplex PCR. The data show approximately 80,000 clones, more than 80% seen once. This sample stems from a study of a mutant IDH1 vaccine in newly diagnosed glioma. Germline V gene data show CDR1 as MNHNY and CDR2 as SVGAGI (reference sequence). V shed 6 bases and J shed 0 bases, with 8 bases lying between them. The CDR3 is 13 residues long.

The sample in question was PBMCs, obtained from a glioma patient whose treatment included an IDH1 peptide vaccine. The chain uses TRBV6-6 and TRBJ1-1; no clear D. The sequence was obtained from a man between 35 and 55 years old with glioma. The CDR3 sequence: CASRTGLNTEAFF. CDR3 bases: TGTGCCAGCAGAACCGGGTTGAACACTGAAGCTTTCTTT.